The 18 T cell receptor beta chains presented below share a single source sample, sequenced in a study of cytomegalovirus exposure and HLA in healthy donors. 60 Vbeta and 13 Jbeta primers were used in PCR. The table came from immunoSEQ multiplex PCR; TCRdb's copy has only in-frame clones and leaves some out. The table lists 150,000 to 200,000 clones, roughly 85% of them singletons, with under 3% in the top ten. Material for sequencing was PBMCs. The receptors shown here come from a woman in her 50s in good health and CMV-seronegative.

The chain recombines TRBV2 with TRBJ2-7, with 10 bases fitting TRBD2. Germline CDR1 is SNHLY and CDR2 is FYNNEI. The CDR3 is 16 amino acids. J was trimmed by 4 bases and V by 7 bases; bases with no gene match: 13. CDR3 coding DNA: TGTGCCAGCAATCCCAGCAGGGCTAGCGGGAGTTACGAGCAGTACTTC. It encodes CASNPSRASGSYEQYF.

V usage is TRBV4-1 and J usage is TRBJ1-5; no clear D. V was clipped by 1 base and J by 1 base, with 8 bases between them. The CDR3 runs 15 residues. CDR1 and CDR2 from the germline V gene are MGHRA and YSYEKL. In DNA, the CDR3 is TGCGCCAGCAGCCAAGTGAAGGAGAGCAATCAGCCCCAGCATTTT. Amino acids: CASSQVKESNQPQHF.

The V gene is TRBV5-1, the J gene TRBJ2-7, with TRBD1 as a possible D gene (5 bases). Per germline, CDR1 SGHRS and CDR2 YFSETQ. This CDR3 spans 16 amino acids. Trimming left V 0 bases short and J 1 base short, with 14 bases between. CDR3 sequence: CASSLAVTVQSYEQYF. CDR3 in DNA: TGCGCCAGCAGCTTGGCTGTGACAGTCCAATCCTACGAGCAGTACTTC.

This chain joins TRBV7-9 and TRBJ2-7; D gene uncertain. This CDR3 has 15 residues. V was clipped by 5 bases and J by 2 bases, with 16 bases between them. Germline loops: CDR1 SEHNR, CDR2 FQNEAQ (reference sequence). The CDR3: CASSPSGSLTYEQYF. The CDR3 DNA is TGTGCCAGCAGCCCTTCGGGTAGCTTAACCTACGAGCAGTACTTC.

This rearrangement joins TRBV28 to TRBJ2-7, with a weak D call TRBD1 (5 bases). The V end lost 4 bases, the J end lost 5 bases, and 15 bases lay between the germline ends. This CDR3 is built from 14 residues. Germline CDR1 and CDR2: MDHEN and SYDVKM. In nucleotides, the CDR3 is TGTGCCAGCAGTTCTTCAGGGTATCCTAACGAGCAGTACTTC. This translates into CASSSSGYPNEQYF.

This clone was recorded only once. The V gene is TRBV27, the J gene TRBJ2-3; D unclear. The CDR3 is 14 amino acids. The ends were cut back, 4 bases at V and 4 bases at J, with 12 bases in the middle. CDR1 is MNHEY and CDR2 is SMNVEV in the germline V gene (reference sequence). The CDR3 coding sequence is TGTGCCAGCAGTTCATACTCTTCCGCAGATACGCAGTATTTT. Amino acids: CASSSYSSADTQYF.

This chain connects TRBV5-4 to TRBJ1-2; possible D gene TRBD1, 5 bases. This CDR3 comprises 13 residues. Germline V gene lookup returns CDR1 SGHNT and CDR2 YYREEE (reference sequence). Trimming shortened V by 3 bases and J by 1 base, and 7 bases separated the two germline ends. In DNA form, the CDR3 reads TGTGCCAGCAGCTGGGGGGATAACTATGGCTACACCTTC. Protein: CASSWGDNYGYTF.

The J gene is TRBJ1-1, the V gene TRBV5-1, with D perhaps matching TRBD1 (6 bases). This CDR3 has 13 amino acids. Germline lookup yields CDR1 SGHRS and CDR2 YFSETQ. The V end lost 0 bases, the J end lost 11 bases, and 14 bases lay between the germline ends. The CDR3 loop reads CASSLERGSPAFF. The CDR3 nucleotides are TGCGCCAGCAGCTTGGAGAGGGGGTCGCCGGCTTTCTTT.

This sequence joins TRBV29-1 and TRBJ1-2, with a weak D call TRBD1 (5 bases). Germline CDR1 is SQVTM and CDR2 is ANQGSEA. The CDR3 is 14 amino acids. V lost 4 bases to trimming and J lost 7 bases, with 19 bases between them. The CDR3 sequence is CSVGAWGDTSGYTF. The CDR3 region has the DNA TGCAGCGTTGGGGCCTGGGGGGATACAAGTGGCTACACCTTC. Variable domain in full (rest from reference TRBV29-1 and TRBJ1-2): SAVISQKPSRDICQRGTSLTIQCQVDSQVTMMFWYRQQPGQSLTLIATANQGSEATYESGFVIDKFPISRPNLTFSTLTVSNMSPEDSSIYLCSVGAWGDTSGYTFGSGTRLTVV.

This clone was seen only once. V and J are TRBV10-3 and TRBJ2-2; 9 nucleotides line up with TRBD1. V dropped 6 bases and J dropped 4; count of bases not matched to a gene: 6. This CDR3 has 15 residues. Germline V gene lookup returns CDR1 ENHRY and CDR2 SYGVKD. In DNA, the CDR3 is TGTGCCATCAGACGACAGGGGGTCCTCACCGGGGAGCTGTTTTTT. Amino acid sequence: CAIRRQGVLTGELFF.

The chain recombines TRBV6-6 with TRBJ2-1, with D perhaps matching TRBD2 (6 bases). CDR1 and CDR2 (germline): MNHNY, SVGAGI (reference sequence). This CDR3 is 16 amino acids long. V dropped 4 bases and J dropped 2 bases, with 15 bases sitting between them. DNA for the CDR3: TGTGCCAGCAGTTTTATAGCGAGGAGGGCCTACAATGAGCAGTTCTTC. Translation: CASSFIARRAYNEQFF.

V is TRBV27 and J is TRBJ2-3; D might be TRBD2 (6 bases). CDR1 and CDR2 from the germline V gene are MNHEY and SMNVEV (reference sequence). The CDR3 contains 13 residues. Trimming stripped 5 bases from V and 9 bases from J, with 15 bases between. The CDR3 DNA reads TGTGCCAGCAGTCTCTCGTTTCGGGGGACGCAGTATTTT. It translates to CASSLSFRGTQYF.

This chain uses TRBV5-8 with TRBJ2-2, with 9 positions matching TRBD1. Per germline, CDR1 SGHTS and CDR2 YDEGEE. The CDR3 extends over 16 amino acids. After removal of 0 bases from V and 6 bases from J, the junction contained 6 bases not matched to a gene. The CDR3 nucleotides are TGTGCCAGCAGCTTGGACAGGGGGCAGGAGGCCGGGGAGCTGTTTTTT. The encoded protein is CASSLDRGQEAGELFF.

V and J are TRBV9 and TRBJ1-2; tentative D call: TRBD1 (6 bases). Trimming left V 0 bases short and J 7 bases short, with 13 bases between. CDR1 and CDR2 from the germline V gene are SGDLS and YYNGEE. This CDR3 is 14 amino acids long. CDR3 amino acids: CASSVEGGNAGYTF. DNA of the CDR3: TGTGCCAGCAGCGTAGAGGGGGGGAATGCTGGCTACACCTTC.

This clone was counted once. The chain joins TRBV28 to TRBJ1-5; D might be TRBD1 (5 bases). Germline V gene lookup returns CDR1 MDHEN and CDR2 SYDVKM. Between the trimmed V and J ends, which lost 10 bases and 4 bases, there was a span of 17 bases. The length of the CDR3 is 14 residues. CDR3 nucleotides: TGTGCCATCGAGGACACCCTACCTAATCAGCCCCAGCATTTT. It is translated as CAIEDTLPNQPQHF.

The chain employs TRBV5-4 and TRBJ1-1; 7 bases agree with TRBD1. Germline CDR1 SGHNT, CDR2 YYREEE (reference sequence). After removal of 4 bases from V and 1 base from J, the junction contained 4 bases not matched to a gene. CDR3 size: 14 residues. CDR3 bases: TGTGCCAGCAGCCAACAGGGGCGGAACACTGAAGCTTTCTTT. Protein: CASSQQGRNTEAFF.

The rearrangement joins TRBV5-4 to TRBJ2-3; unclear D gene. Trimming stripped 4 bases from V and 6 bases from J, with 9 bases between. Germline V gene lookup returns CDR1 SGHNT and CDR2 YYREEE (reference sequence). The length of the CDR3 is 12 residues. CDR3 sequence (DNA): TGTGCCAGCAGCCTTACTACGGATACGCAGTATTTT. Protein sequence: CASSLTTDTQYF.

V gene TRBV28 combines with J gene TRBJ1-2; no definite D call. The CDR3 consists of 15 residues. V was trimmed by 4 bases and J by 1 base, leaving 13 bases between them. The germline CDR1 and CDR2 sequences are MDHEN and SYDVKM. CDR3: CASSSGGSDNYGYTF. The CDR3, as DNA: TGTGCCAGCAGTTCAGGAGGCAGTGATAACTATGGCTACACCTTC.